The following is a T cell receptor (beta chain) sequence with its context. Its antigen remains unidentified. Germline CDR1 and CDR2: SEHNR and FQNEAQ (reference sequence). This CDR3 is 14 amino acids long. Trimming took off 5 bases at V and 4 bases at J, with 14 bases between the two ends. The data stem from a study of T-cell reconstitution after alpha-beta-depleted transplantation in children. Overall study findings and caveats: The authors attributed T-cell counts and diversity one year after transplant mostly to newly produced T cells. Several hundred graft clones that had expanded were reportedly the source of alpha-beta T cells about two months after transplant. Surviving recipient T cells and thymic progenitors accounted for the high day-60 TCRbeta diversity observed in some patients.

Unique molecular identifiers were built into the TCRbeta library. Each CDR3 protein gets one entry after TCRdb re-called the PCR reads with MiXCR. The sample lists 200,000 to 250,000 distinct CDR3 sequences; roughly a tenth were seen once. Sequenced here: PBMCs, sampled before TCRalphabeta/CD19-depleted stem cell transplant. V and J are TRBV7-9 and TRBJ1-2, with D perhaps TRBD1 (5 bases). This receptor was obtained from a child less than two years old with acute myeloid leukemia, due to receive a stem cell transplant. CDR3 region: CASSSGGETYGYTF. The CDR3 coding sequence is TGTGCCAGCAGCAGCGGGGGGGAAACCTATGGCTACACCTTC.